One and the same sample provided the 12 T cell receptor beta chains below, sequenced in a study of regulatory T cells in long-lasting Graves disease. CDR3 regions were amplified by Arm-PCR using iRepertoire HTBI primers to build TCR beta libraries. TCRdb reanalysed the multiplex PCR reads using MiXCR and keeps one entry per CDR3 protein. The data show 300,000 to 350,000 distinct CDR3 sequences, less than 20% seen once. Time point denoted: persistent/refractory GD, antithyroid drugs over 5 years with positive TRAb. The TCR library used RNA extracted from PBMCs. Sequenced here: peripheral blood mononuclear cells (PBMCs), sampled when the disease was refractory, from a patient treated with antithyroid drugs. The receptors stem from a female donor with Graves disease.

The CDR3 sequence is CASSLVGGRSYSNQPQHF. CDR3 DNA: TGTGCCAGCAGTTTAGTGGGGGGGCGCTCCTATAGCAATCAGCCCCAGCATTTT. The gene calls are TRBV12-3 or TRBV12-4 and TRBJ1-5, with D maybe TRBD1 (6 bases). There are 18 residues in the CDR3. V dropped 1 base and J dropped 0 bases, with 16 bases sitting between them.

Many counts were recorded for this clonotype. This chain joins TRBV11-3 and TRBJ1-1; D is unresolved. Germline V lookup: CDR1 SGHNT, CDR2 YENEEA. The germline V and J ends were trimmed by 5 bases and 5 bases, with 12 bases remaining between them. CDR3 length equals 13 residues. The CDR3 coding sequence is TGTGCCAGCAGCCATCTCCCAGGAACTGAAGCTTTCTTT. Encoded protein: CASSHLPGTEAFF.

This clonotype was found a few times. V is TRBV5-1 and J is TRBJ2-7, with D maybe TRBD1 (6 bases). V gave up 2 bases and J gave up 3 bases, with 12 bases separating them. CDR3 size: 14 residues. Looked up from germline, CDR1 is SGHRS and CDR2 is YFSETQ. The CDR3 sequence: CASSLSGAGYEQYF. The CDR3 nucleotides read TGCGCCAGCAGCTTATCAGGGGCAGGCTACGAGCAGTACTTC.

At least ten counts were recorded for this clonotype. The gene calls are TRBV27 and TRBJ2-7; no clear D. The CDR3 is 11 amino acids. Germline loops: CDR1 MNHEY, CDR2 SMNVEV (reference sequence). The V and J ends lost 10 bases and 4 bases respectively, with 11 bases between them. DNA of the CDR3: TGTGCCACCCCCTCCCGGTACGAGCAGTACTTC. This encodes CATPSRYEQYF.

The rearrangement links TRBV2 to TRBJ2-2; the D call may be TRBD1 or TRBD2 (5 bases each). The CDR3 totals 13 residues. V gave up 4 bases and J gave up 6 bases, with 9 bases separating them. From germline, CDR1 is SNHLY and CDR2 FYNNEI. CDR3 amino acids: CASSVMGAGELFF. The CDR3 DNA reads TGTGCCAGCAGTGTGATGGGGGCCGGGGAGCTGTTTTTT.

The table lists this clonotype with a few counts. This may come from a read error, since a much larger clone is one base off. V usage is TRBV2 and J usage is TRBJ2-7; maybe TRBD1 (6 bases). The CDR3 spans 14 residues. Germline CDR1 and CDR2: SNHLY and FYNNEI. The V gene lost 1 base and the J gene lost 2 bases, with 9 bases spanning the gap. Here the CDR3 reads CASSEGQAAYEQYF. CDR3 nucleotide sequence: TGTGCCAGCAGTGAAGGACAGGCCGCCTACGAGCAGTACTTC.

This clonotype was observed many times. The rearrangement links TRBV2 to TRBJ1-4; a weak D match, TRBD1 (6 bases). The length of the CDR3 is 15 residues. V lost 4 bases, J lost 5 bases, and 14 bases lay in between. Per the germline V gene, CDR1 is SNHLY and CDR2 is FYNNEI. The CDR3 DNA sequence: TGTGCCAGCAGTGTATCGGGGGGGACAAATGAAAAACTGTTTTTT. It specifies CASSVSGGTNEKLFF.

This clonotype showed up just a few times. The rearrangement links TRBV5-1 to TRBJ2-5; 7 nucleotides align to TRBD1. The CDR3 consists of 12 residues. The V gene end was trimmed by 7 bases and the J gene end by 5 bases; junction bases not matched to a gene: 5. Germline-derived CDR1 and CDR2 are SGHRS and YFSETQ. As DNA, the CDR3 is TGCGCCAGCGCCCCACAGGGGGAGACCCAGTACTTC. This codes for CASAPQGETQYF. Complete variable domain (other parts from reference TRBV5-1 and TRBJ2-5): KAGVTQTPRYLIKTRGQQVTLSCSPISGHRSVSWYQQTPGQGLQFLFEYFSETQRNKGNFPGRFSGRQFSNSRSEMNVSTLELGDSALYLCASAPQGETQYFGPGTRLLVL.

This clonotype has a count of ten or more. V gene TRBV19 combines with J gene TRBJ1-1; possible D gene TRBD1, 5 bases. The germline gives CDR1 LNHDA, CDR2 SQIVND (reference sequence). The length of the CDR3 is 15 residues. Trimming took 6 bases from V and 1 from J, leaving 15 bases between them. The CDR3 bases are TGTGCCAGTAGAAAGGGGTCTAGCTGGAACACTGAAGCTTTCTTT. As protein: CASRKGSSWNTEAFF.

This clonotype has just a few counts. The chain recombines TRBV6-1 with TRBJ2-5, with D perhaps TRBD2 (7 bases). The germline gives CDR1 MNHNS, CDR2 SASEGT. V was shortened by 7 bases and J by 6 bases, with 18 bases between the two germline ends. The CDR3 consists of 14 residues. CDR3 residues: CASTTLGGAKTQYF. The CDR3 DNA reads TGTGCCAGCACCACCCTAGGGGGGGCAAAGACCCAGTACTTC.

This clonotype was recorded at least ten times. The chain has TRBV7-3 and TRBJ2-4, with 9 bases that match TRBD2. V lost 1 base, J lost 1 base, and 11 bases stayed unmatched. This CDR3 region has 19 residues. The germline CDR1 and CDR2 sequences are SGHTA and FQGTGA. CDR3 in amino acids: CASSLKPDSGGRAKNIQYF. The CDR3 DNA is TGTGCCAGCAGCTTAAAGCCCGATAGCGGGGGACGGGCCAAAAACATTCAGTACTTC.

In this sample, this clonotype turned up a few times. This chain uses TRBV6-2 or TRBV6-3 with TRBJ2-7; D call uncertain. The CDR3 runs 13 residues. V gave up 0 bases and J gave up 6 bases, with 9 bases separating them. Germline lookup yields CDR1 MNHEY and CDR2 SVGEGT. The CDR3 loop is CASSYSIASEQYF. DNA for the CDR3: TGTGCCAGCAGTTACTCGATAGCTAGCGAGCAGTACTTC.